The table lists the clone carrying this T cell receptor beta chain with many counts. The antigen is not known. TCRdb reprocessed the reads with MiXCR, giving one entry per CDR3 protein. Among some 920,000 distinct CDR3 sequences listed, around 31% were seen once. V was clipped by 4 bases and J by 10 bases, with 25 bases between them. This CDR3 has 16 residues. CDR1 is SGHTA and CDR2 is FQGNSA in the germline V gene. The data stem from a study of T cell repertoires in cytomegalovirus infection. Study details: CMV epitopes, recently identified HLA-C-restricted and well-studied HLA-B-restricted, were used. CMV infection together with matching HLA type was indicated by public TCR beta signatures. Study-level results: Summed frequency of shared TCR beta families picked out CMV carriers who also had the relevant HLA. The ex vivo response showed dominance by HLA-C-restricted CMV-specific TCR beta clonotypes.

The starting material was cultured CD8+ T cells from PBMCs, obtained from culture after CMV antigen stimulation. The rearrangement uses TRBV7-2 and TRBJ1-2, with D maybe TRBD1 (5 bases). The sequence was collected from a human donor in good health (CMV status not recorded). Some clones in this sample may be carry-over from other donors' samples. The CDR3 here is CASSSEGAGEPGDYTF. CDR3 nucleotides: TGTGCCAGCAGCTCAGAAGGGGCAGGCGAACCTGGGGACTACACCTTC.